Listed below are T cell receptor beta chains from one sample, sequenced in a study of radiotherapy plus CTLA-4 blockade in lung cancer. Assay used: immunoSEQ multiplex PCR; TCRdb lists only in-frame clones, some missing. The sample records 75,000 to 80,000 clones, more than 85% being singletons. Here the sequenced sample was peripheral blood, taken from a patient treated with radiotherapy plus ipilimumab. These receptors all stem from a human donor with non-small cell lung cancer who had stable disease on radiotherapy plus ipilimumab. Each CDR3 is given with its conserved first and last residue. A D gene is named only where the DNA matches it firmly. Size is omitted from some rows. Given values are once, few, many or a class for expanded clones.

>TRBV2|.|.|TRBJ1-3
TGTGCTCACACGAGGATCCCTGGAAACACCATATATTTT
CAHTRIPGNTIYF
>TRBV7-9|.|.|TRBJ1-1
TGTGCCAGCAGCTTATTGAGTCCCCCCACTGAAGCTTTCTTT
CASSLLSPPTEAFF
>TRBV5-1|.|.|TRBJ2-6
TGCGCCAGCAGCTTCAGGGCTTCAAACTCTGGGGCCAACGTCCTGACTTTC
CASSFRASNSGANVLTF
>TRBV7-2|.|TRBD2|TRBJ2-1
TGTGCCAGCAGCCCTGAGACTAGCGGGGGGTACAATGAGCAGTTCTTC
CASSPETSGGYNEQFF
>TRBV6-5|.|TRBD2|TRBJ2-7
TGTGCCAGCAGCATCACGGGACTAGACTCCTACGAGCAGTACTTC
CASSITGLDSYEQYF
>TRBV4-1|.|.|TRBJ2-7
TGCGCCAGCAGCTCGCCGGGACTGGCTACCTACGAGCAGTACTTC
CASSSPGLATYEQYF
>TRBV7-6|.|.|TRBJ1-1
TGTGCCAGCAGCTTAGAAGGCAGGACGGGTGAAGCTTTCTTT
CASSLEGRTGEAFF
>TRBV27|few|TRBD1|TRBJ2-5
TGTGCCAGCAGAAAACCGGGACAGCAAGAGACCCAGTACTTC
CASRKPGQQETQYF
>TRBV18|.|.|TRBJ2-1
TGTGCCAGCTCACCCGGACTGGATTACAATGAGCAGTTCTTC
CASSPGLDYNEQFF
>TRBV7-8|.|TRBD2|TRBJ2-7
TGTGCCAGCAGCTTCGATAGCGGGAGGGGATTAGTCGAGCAGTACTTC
CASSFDSGRGLVEQYF
>TRBV6-5|.|TRBD1|TRBJ2-5
TGTGCCAGCAGTTACTCGCCAGGGGGTCGAGAGACCCAGTACTTC
CASSYSPGGRETQYF
>TRBV27|.|.|TRBJ1-5
TGTGCCAGCAGTTTTTATCCCGGACAGAGGAATCAGCCCCAGCATTTT
CASSFYPGQRNQPQHF
>TRBV5-1|once|.|TRBJ2-7
TGCGCCAGCAGCTTGGAAGGTGAGAACTATTACGAGCAGTACTTC
CASSLEGENYYEQYF
>TRBV18|.|TRBD1|TRBJ2-7
TGTGCCAGCTCACAACCGGGACAGGGGGTCTACGAGCAGTACTTC
CASSQPGQGVYEQYF
>TRBV5-1|few|.|TRBJ1-2
TGCGCCAGCAGCTTGGGCGGACGAAATTCTAACTATGGCTACACCTTC
CASSLGGRNSNYGYTF